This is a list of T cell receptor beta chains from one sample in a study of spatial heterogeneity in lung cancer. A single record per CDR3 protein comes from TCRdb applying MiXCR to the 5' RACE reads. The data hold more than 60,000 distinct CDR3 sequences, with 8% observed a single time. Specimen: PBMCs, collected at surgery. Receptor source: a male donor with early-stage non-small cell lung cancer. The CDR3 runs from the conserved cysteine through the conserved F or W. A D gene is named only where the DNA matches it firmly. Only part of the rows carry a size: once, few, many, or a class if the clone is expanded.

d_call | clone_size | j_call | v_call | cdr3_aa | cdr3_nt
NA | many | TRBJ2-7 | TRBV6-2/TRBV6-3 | CASSYLSDLDEQYF | TGTGCCAGCAGTTACTTAAGCGACCTGGACGAGCAGTACTTC
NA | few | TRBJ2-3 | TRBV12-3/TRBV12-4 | CASSSVDYTQYF | TGTGCCAGCAGTAGTGTGGATTATACGCAGTATTTT
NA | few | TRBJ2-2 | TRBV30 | CAWSVLGTRAGTGELFF | TGTGCCTGGAGTGTACTCGGGACCCGAGCGGGCACCGGGGAGCTGTTTTTT
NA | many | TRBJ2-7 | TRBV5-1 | CASSSLPLTSSYEQYF | TGCGCCAGCAGCTCCCTTCCCTTGACGAGCTCCTACGAGCAGTACTTC
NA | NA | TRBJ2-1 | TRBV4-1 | CASSRVLGGSYNEQFF | TGCGCCAGCAGCCGTGTACTTGGGGGCTCCTACAATGAGCAGTTCTTC
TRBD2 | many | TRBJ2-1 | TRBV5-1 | CASSRKTSGLGNEQFF | TGCGCCAGCAGCCGCAAGACTAGCGGGCTGGGGAATGAGCAGTTCTTC
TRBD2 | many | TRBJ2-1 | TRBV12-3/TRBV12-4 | CASREVSMLAGVLDEQFF | TGTGCCAGCAGGGAAGTTTCCATGCTAGCGGGAGTACTAGATGAGCAGTTCTTC
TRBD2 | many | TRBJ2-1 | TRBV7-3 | CASSPPGGQVQFF | TGTGCCAGCAGCCCTCCGGGGGGGCAGGTGCAGTTCTTC
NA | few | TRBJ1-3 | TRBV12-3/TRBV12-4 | CASVPSSGNTIYF | TGTGCCAGCGTCCCGAGCTCTGGAAACACCATATATTTT
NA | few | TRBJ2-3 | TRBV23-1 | CASSQSQGEGTDTQYF | TGCGCCAGCAGTCAATCTCAGGGCGAGGGCACAGATACGCAGTATTTT
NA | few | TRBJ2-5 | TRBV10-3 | CAISDSRDQETQYF | TGTGCCATCAGTGACTCGCGTGATCAAGAGACCCAGTACTTC
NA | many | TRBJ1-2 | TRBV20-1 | CSAPNGEGNGYTF | TGCAGTGCTCCGAACGGGGAGGGGAACGGCTACACCTTC
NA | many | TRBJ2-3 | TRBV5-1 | CASSLDPTDTQYF | TGCGCCAGCAGCTTGGACCCCACAGATACGCAGTATTTT
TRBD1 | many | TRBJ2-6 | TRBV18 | CASSPISGTGESGANVLTF | TGTGCCAGCTCACCCATTTCCGGGACAGGGGAATCTGGGGCCAACGTCCTGACTTTC
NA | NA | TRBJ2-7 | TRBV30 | CAWSGSGATFDPGYEQYF | TGTGCCTGGAGTGGTTCGGGCGCCACATTCGACCCTGGGTACGAGCAGTACTTC
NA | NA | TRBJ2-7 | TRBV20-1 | CSARDRGPYEQYF | TGCAGTGCTAGAGATCGCGGTCCCTACGAGCAGTACTTC
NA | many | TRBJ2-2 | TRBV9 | CASSVEEGGELFF | TGTGCCAGCAGCGTAGAGGAAGGCGGGGAGCTGTTTTTT
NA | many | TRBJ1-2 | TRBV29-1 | CSVEAQRNYGYTF | TGCAGCGTTGAAGCCCAGCGGAACTATGGCTACACCTTC
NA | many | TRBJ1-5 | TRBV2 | CASRGDGQSNQPQHF | TGTGCCAGCAGGGGGGATGGACAGAGCAATCAGCCCCAGCATTTT
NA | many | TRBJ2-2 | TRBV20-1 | CSAIWGITGELFF | TGCAGTGCTATCTGGGGGATCACCGGGGAGCTGTTTTTT
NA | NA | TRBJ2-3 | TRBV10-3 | CAISADRSDSTDTQYF | TGTGCCATCAGTGCGGACCGTTCGGATAGCACAGATACGCAGTATTTT
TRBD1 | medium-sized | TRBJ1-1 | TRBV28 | CASMRTGAMNTEAFF | TGTGCCAGCATGAGGACAGGGGCCATGAACACTGAAGCTTTCTTT
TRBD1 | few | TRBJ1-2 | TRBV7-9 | CASSFGQGGNGYTF | TGTGCCAGCAGCTTCGGACAGGGAGGAAATGGCTACACCTTC
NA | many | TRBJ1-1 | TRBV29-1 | CSVRQGYEAFF | TGCAGCGTTCGGCAGGGGTATGAAGCTTTCTTT
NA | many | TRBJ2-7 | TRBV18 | CASSSTHAYEQYF | TGTGCCAGCTCATCTACCCATGCTTACGAGCAGTACTTC
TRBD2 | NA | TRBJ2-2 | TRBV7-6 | CASSLELAAPTRVTGELFF | TGTGCCAGCAGCTTAGAACTAGCGGCACCTACCAGGGTCACCGGGGAGCTGTTTTTT
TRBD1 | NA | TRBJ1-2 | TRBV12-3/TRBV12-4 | CASSGQGPRGYTF | TGTGCCAGCAGCGGACAGGGCCCGCGTGGCTACACCTTC
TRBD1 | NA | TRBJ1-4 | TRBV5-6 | CASSNLWTGVEKLFF | TGTGCCAGCAGCAATCTTTGGACAGGGGTTGAAAAACTGTTTTTT
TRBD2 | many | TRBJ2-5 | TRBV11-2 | CASSLDGGRAGETQYF | TGTGCCAGCAGCTTAGACGGCGGGAGGGCCGGGGAGACCCAGTACTTC
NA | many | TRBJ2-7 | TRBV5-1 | CASSPQTDSLEQYF | TGCGCCAGCAGCCCACAAACGGACAGTCTTGAGCAGTACTTC
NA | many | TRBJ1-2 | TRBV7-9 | CASSLGGLYGYTF | TGTGCCAGCAGCTTAGGGGGCCTATATGGCTACACCTTC
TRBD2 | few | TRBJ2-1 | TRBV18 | CASSPPAAGGPGIEQFF | TGTGCCAGCTCACCCCCAGCCGCGGGAGGGCCAGGAATTGAGCAGTTCTTC
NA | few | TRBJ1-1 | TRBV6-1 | CASIGGGKGEAFF | TGTGCCAGCATCGGGGGTGGAAAGGGTGAAGCTTTCTTT
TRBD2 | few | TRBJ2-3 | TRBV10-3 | CATTAGGSTDTQYF | TGTGCCACTACCGCGGGAGGGAGCACAGATACGCAGTATTTT
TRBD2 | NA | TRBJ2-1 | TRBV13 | CASSLGSGSSYNEQFF | TGTGCCAGCAGCTTGGGGAGCGGGAGCTCCTACAATGAGCAGTTCTTC
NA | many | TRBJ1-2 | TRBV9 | CASRSGAGYTF | TGTGCCAGCAGGTCTGGGGCGGGCTACACCTTC
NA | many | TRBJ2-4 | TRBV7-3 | CASSTMGTGDIQYF | TGTGCCAGCAGCACAATGGGGACTGGAGACATTCAGTACTTC
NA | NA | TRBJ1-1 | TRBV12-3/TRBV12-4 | CASSLGAGVLAFF | TGTGCCAGCAGTTTAGGGGCAGGGGTGTTAGCTTTCTTT
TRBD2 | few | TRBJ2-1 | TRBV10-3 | CAISGLAGTNEQFF | TGTGCCATCTCAGGACTAGCGGGAACCAATGAGCAGTTCTTC